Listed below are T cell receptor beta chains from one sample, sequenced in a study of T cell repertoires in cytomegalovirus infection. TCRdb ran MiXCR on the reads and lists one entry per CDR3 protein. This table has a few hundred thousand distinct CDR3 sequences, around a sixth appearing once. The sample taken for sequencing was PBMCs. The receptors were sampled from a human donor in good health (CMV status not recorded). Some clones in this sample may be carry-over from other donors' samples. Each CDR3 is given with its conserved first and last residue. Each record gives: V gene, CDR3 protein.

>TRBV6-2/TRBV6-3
CASRRPGRGDTEAFF
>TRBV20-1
CSAGRPDRVNTGELFF
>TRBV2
CASSEMGQGIYEQYF
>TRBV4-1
CASSQEGNRGEKLFF
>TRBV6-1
CASSERALQETQYF
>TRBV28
CASSPGQGDTGELFF
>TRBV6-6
CASSYGRQGNEQYF
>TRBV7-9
CASSLNPRGTGELFF
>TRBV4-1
CASSQADPGLNTGELFF
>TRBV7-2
CASSLGTVSGANVLTF
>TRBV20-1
CSARSLLGTDTQYF
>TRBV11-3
CASSESGPAQYF
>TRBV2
CASSGEFAGRFQPQHF
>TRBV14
CASTHRGGGEQYF
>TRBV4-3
CASSQDFLASSGNTIYF
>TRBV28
CASSLRRDDTNYGYTF
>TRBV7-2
CASSPSGGNYEQYF
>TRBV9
CASSVGGSSTDTQYF
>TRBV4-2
CASSQDGGNREQYF
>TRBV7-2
CASRVTSGYTGELFF
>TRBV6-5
CASSYGQGTLWGTEAFF
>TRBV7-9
CASSRSGTERKYF
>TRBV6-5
CASKRGPPRNTEAFF
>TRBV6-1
CASSERPHGGHINNSPLHF
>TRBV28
CASTQPPRADTQYF
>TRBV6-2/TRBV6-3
CASSYAAGFGQPQHF
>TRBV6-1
CASTFTPGTGSYEQYF
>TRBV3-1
CASSQAGQGLLPGTHF
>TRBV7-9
CASSQQGGSNEQFF
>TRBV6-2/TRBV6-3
CASRDNEETQYF
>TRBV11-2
CASSSGTGLWYGYTF
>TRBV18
CASSLLADSSYEQYF
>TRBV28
CASSPPAGVYGYTF
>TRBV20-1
CSARDRFNYGYTF
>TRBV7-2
CASSLVGAMGEQYF
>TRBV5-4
CASSSGQGTMSRQYF
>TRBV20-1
CSARDPKQGAGYTGELFF
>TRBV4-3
CASSQVDRADTEAFF